This record concerns one T cell receptor (beta chain) sequence. Its target antigen remains unknown. Per-base qualities were not stored, and no clone one base away is much larger. Ficoll-Paque density gradient centrifugation was used to isolate PBMCs. This sample was taken from a study of T-cell memory formation after mild COVID-19 (dated by TCRdb to about 2021). Study-wide context: Most TCR sequence clusters were specific to one of the two donors. In two donors, T-cell clones that expanded and contracted after mild COVID-19 were tracked by sequencing TCRalpha and TCRbeta repertoires over time. The cohort comprised two young, previously healthy adult volunteers, one female and one male.

General study outcomes and caveats: Contracting CD4+ clones appeared mostly in the CM and EM memory subsets, whereas CD8+ clones were enriched in EMRA. Some responding clones were detected in pre-infection memory, suggesting pre-existing cross-reactive memory T cells joined the SARS-CoV-2 response. SARS-CoV-2 specificity of the second-wave clones peaking on day 37 was not confirmed. Only a couple of mild cases were covered in the study, and larger cohorts including severe cases with pre-infection samples were considered necessary. Clones contracting from day 15 to 85 had balanced CD4/CD8 phenotypes, while a second wave expanding from day 15 to 37 was biased towards CD4+.

Per the germline V gene (reference sequence), SGHNT is the CDR1 and YYREEE is the CDR2. The CDR3 runs 13 amino acids, cysteine and phenylalanine included. Only the CDR3 part of the read is kept: 39 bases, read in frame from the first base. V lost 3 bases and J lost 4 bases; the stretch between them is 7 bases long. Sequencing was performed on an Illumina NovaSeq 6000. Using 5'RACE with constant-segment primers, TCRalpha and TCRbeta cDNA libraries were constructed, with sample barcodes and unique molecular identifiers added in the process. Trizol reagent was used to extract RNA from every sample. Library amplification was performed in two PCR steps, and a second sample barcode and Illumina TruSeq adapters were introduced in the second step. The libraries were sequenced on an Illumina NovaSeq using 2 x 150 bp paired-end reads. From the authors' description of their analysis: With migec v1.2.7, reads were demultiplexed and then collapsed into UMI-guided consensus sequences. Using mixcr v2.1.11, UMI consensuses were aligned to TRA and TRB V and J templates and then assembled into clonotypes. A clonotype was counted as expanded or contracted only if both edgeR and NoisET called the change significant, with noise models trained on biological replicates. For edgeR calls, a false discovery rate-adjusted p below 0.01 and a log2 fold-change threshold of 1 were applied. PCA with hierarchical clustering of max-normalized trajectories of the 1000 most abundant clonotypes was used as exploratory dynamics analysis. Each responding clone was given a CD4 or CD8 phenotype based on the CD4+ and CD8+ repertoires, which had been sequenced separately. TCRdb ran its own pipeline on the public reads, namely fastp trimming at Q25 and MiXCR clone calling, and kept in-frame beta chains. Each entry is one CDR3 protein sequence, shown with its most common DNA and genes. These V and J calls rely on TCRdb rather than the paper's analysis. The sample table holds 250,000 or so distinct CDR3 sequences, of which approximately 18% were seen once. The ten largest clones capture about 23% of the sample.

Sample: PBMCs or a T cell subset sorted from them (not recorded which). The receptor was derived from a man younger than 35 who had mild COVID-19 (a few samples of this study predate the infection). The sample titles of this study are shuffled in the database, so cell type and time point are left out; the donor was told from shared clones. The receptor chain draws on TRBV5-4 and TRBJ2-2; no D gene call is confident. The sequence in DNA is TGTGCCAGCAGCTATGAGCTCACCGGGGAGCTGTTTTTT. Its protein is CASSYELTGELFF.